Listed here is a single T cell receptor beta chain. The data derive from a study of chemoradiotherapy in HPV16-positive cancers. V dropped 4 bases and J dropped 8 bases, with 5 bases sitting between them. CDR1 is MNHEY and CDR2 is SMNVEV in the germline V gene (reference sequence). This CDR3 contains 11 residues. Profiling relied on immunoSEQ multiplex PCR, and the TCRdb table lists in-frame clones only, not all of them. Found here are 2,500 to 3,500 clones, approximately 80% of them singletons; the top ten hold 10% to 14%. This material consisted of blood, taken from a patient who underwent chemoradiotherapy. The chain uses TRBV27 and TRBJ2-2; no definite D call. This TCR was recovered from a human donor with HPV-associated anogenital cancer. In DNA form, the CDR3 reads TGTGCCAGCAGTTACCGTGGGGAGCTGTTTTTT. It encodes CASSYRGELFF.